Each of the 26 T cell receptor beta chains below was sequenced from the same sample in a study of T-cell reconstitution after alpha-beta-depleted transplantation in children. It was with unique molecular identifiers that the TCRbeta library was prepared. TCRdb reprocessed the PCR reads via MiXCR and lists one record per CDR3 protein. The data contain 350,000 to 450,000 distinct CDR3 sequences, roughly 13% of them singletons. The sample in question was PBMCs, obtained from the stem cell graft. The receptors shown here come from a human donor who donated a stem cell graft to a child with Fanconi anemia.

This clonotype appeared many times. V gene TRBV6-1 combines with J gene TRBJ1-1; TRBD1 agrees at 7 bases. The CDR3 has 15 amino acids. Germline CDR1 and CDR2: MNHNS and SASEGT. With 7 bases clipped from V and 1 base from J, the junction kept 9 bases outside the gene matches. This chain's CDR3 is CASKGGGNENTEAFF. In nucleotides, the CDR3 is TGTGCCAGCAAAGGAGGGGGCAATGAGAACACTGAAGCTTTCTTT.

The V gene is TRBV20-1, the J gene TRBJ1-1; D unclear. Germline values: CDR1 DFQATT, CDR2 SNEGSKA (reference sequence). CDR3 size: 14 residues. The V end was cut by 0 bases, the J end by 5 bases, with 13 bases between. For the CDR3, the DNA is TGCAGTGCTAGAGATCCTCGGGAAAATACTGAAGCTTTCTTT. It specifies CSARDPRENTEAFF.

The chain combines TRBV28 with TRBJ1-3, with no clear D. Germline V CDR1 and CDR2: MDHEN, SYDVKM. The CDR3 has 15 amino acids. V gave up 7 bases and J gave up 0 bases, with 13 bases separating them. CDR3 loop: CASTIGLDSGNTIYF. DNA for the CDR3: TGTGCCAGCACCATCGGACTGGACTCTGGAAACACCATATATTTT. Drawing the rest from reference TRBV28 and TRBJ1-3, the complete variable domain is DVKVTQSSRYLVKRTGEKVFLECVQDMDHENMFWYRQDPGLGLRLIYFSYDVKMKEKGDIPEGYSVSREKKERFSLILESASTNQTSMYLCASTIGLDSGNTIYFGEGSWLTVV.

The chain has TRBV20-1 and TRBJ2-7; possible D gene TRBD2, 6 bases. The V end lost 6 bases, the J end lost 0 bases, and 12 bases lay between the germline ends. There are 13 residues in the CDR3. Per germline, CDR1 DFQATT and CDR2 SNEGSKA (reference sequence). The CDR3 DNA follows: TGCAGTGCCTCGGGCGGGAACTCCTACGAGCAGTACTTC. Translated: CSASGGNSYEQYF.

The V call is TRBV11-1, the J call TRBJ2-1; possibly TRBD2 for D (6 bases). The CDR3 consists of 20 residues. From germline, CDR1 is SGHAT and CDR2 FQDESV (reference sequence). V dropped 4 bases and J dropped 2 bases, with 27 bases sitting between them. Here the CDR3 reads CASSSSNLRDSLSTYNEQFF. The CDR3 DNA reads as TGTGCCAGCAGCTCTTCTAATCTCCGGGACTCCCTTTCCACCTACAATGAGCAGTTCTTC.

This chain joins TRBV12-3 or TRBV12-4 and TRBJ2-3, with TRBD1 matching 8 bases. The CDR3 extends over 15 amino acids. Trimming cost V 5 bases and J 0 bases; bases outside gene matches: 4. CDR3 protein: CASSLGQGSTDTQYF. Written as DNA, the CDR3 is TGTGCCAGCAGTCTTGGACAGGGAAGCACAGATACGCAGTATTTT.

This clonotype has a handful of counts. The chain uses TRBV5-1 and TRBJ2-3; tentative D call: TRBD1 (6 bases). This CDR3 contains 16 residues. V gave up 0 bases and J gave up 1 base, with 12 bases separating them. CDR1 and CDR2 (germline): SGHRS, YFSETQ. The CDR3 here is CASSLVAGDGTDTQYF. CDR3 coding DNA: TGCGCCAGCAGCTTGGTAGCAGGGGACGGCACAGATACGCAGTATTTT.

This clonotype has a count of ten or more. V gene TRBV12-3 or TRBV12-4 combines with J gene TRBJ2-3; 8 bases align to TRBD1. Trimming removed 3 bases from V and 3 bases from J; junction bases left unmatched: 8. The CDR3 spans 16 residues. CDR3 sequence (DNA): TGTGCCAGCAGTTTCCCGGGACAGGAGGGAACAGATACGCAGTATTTT. Residues: CASSFPGQEGTDTQYF.

This chain uses TRBV28 with TRBJ2-7, with D unresolved. Germline values: CDR1 MDHEN, CDR2 SYDVKM. The length of the CDR3 is 12 residues. V lost 4 bases and J 0 bases, leaving 4 bases between the germline ends. For the CDR3, the DNA is TGTGCCAGCAGTTCTAACTCCTACGAGCAGTACGTC. Translated, it gives CASSSNSYEQYV.

The rearrangement joins TRBV5-6 to TRBJ2-5; D is perhaps TRBD2 (6 bases). This CDR3 region has 13 residues. With 3 bases removed from V and 2 bases from J, the gap between germline ends came to 8 bases. Germline lookup yields CDR1 SGHDT and CDR2 YYEEEE. For the CDR3, the DNA is TGTGCCAGCAGCTCGCGGGGACAAGAGACCCAGTACTTC. Translating gives CASSSRGQETQYF.

This clonotype was seen ten or more times. The genes are TRBV20-1 and TRBJ2-7; D assignment may be TRBD1 or TRBD2 (5 bases each). Trimming took 0 bases from V and 7 from J, leaving 13 bases between them. The CDR3 loop spans 13 amino acids. CDR1 and CDR2 (germline): DFQATT, SNEGSKA (reference sequence). The CDR3 region is CSARDRVAREQYF. In DNA form, the CDR3 reads TGCAGTGCTAGAGACAGGGTAGCGCGAGAGCAGTACTTC.

This clonotype was seen at least ten times. This CDR3 reads CASSPQGQGEIYGYTF. CDR3 DNA: TGTGCCAGCAGCCCCCAAGGACAGGGTGAAATCTATGGCTACACCTTC. The chain is built from TRBV5-4 and TRBJ1-2; 8 nucleotides match TRBD1. V trimming: 4 bases; J trimming: 4 bases; junction bases outside the gene matches: 12. CDR3 length: 16 amino acids. CDR1 SGHNT and CDR2 YYREEE come from the germline V gene (reference sequence).

This clonotype was found many times. The chain uses TRBV20-1 and TRBJ2-5; TRBD2 is a possible D gene (5 bases). The germline V and J ends were trimmed by 2 bases and 4 bases, with 8 bases remaining between them. The CDR3 loop spans 12 amino acids. Germline V CDR1 and CDR2: DFQATT, SNEGSKA (reference sequence). For the CDR3, the DNA is TGCAGTGCTAGAATTGCGGGAGAGACCCAGTACTTC. It is translated as CSARIAGETQYF.

This clonotype was seen a handful of times. The chain has TRBV9 and TRBJ2-3; D is uncertain. V was cut by 2 bases and J by 5 bases, with 15 bases left in between. The CDR3 sequence is 15 residues long. CDR1 SGDLS and CDR2 YYNGEE come from the germline V gene. This CDR3 reads CASSVAPTPGDTQYF. CDR3 bases: TGTGCCAGCAGCGTTGCCCCGACCCCGGGAGATACGCAGTATTTT. The full variable domain, completed using reference TRBV9 and TRBJ2-3, is DSGVTQTPKHLITATGQRVTLRCSPRSGDLSVYWYQQSLDQGLQFLIQYYNGEERAKGNILERFSAQQFPDLHSELNLSSLELGDSALYFCASSVAPTPGDTQYFGPGTRLTVL.

The J gene is TRBJ2-3, the V gene TRBV11-2, with D perhaps matching TRBD1 or TRBD2 (5 bases each). Between the trimmed V and J ends, which lost 2 bases and 7 bases, there was a span of 10 bases. This CDR3 spans 13 amino acids. The V gene's germline CDR1 is SGHAT and CDR2 FQNNGV. In DNA, the CDR3 is TGTGCCAGCAGCTTATCCGAGGGGAATACGCAGTATTTT. This sequence encodes CASSLSEGNTQYF.

This clonotype was picked up many times. The chain uses TRBV7-6 and TRBJ2-3; maybe TRBD2 (6 bases). Trimming took off 4 bases at V and 9 bases at J, with 11 bases between the two ends. Germline CDR1 is SGHVS and CDR2 is FNYEAQ. This CDR3 comprises 12 residues. The CDR3 reads CASSSPGRTQYF. Written as DNA, the CDR3 is TGTGCCAGCAGCTCACCAGGGAGGACGCAGTATTTT.

The chain links TRBV27 to TRBJ2-3; 11 bases match TRBD2. The CDR3 totals 16 residues. CDR1 and CDR2 (germline): MNHEY, SMNVEV (reference sequence). V was clipped by 5 bases and J by 4 bases; unmatched bases: 8. The DNA for the CDR3 is TGTGCCAGCAGTCCGAAACTAGCGGGGGACCCAGATACGCAGTATTTT. Amino acid sequence: CASSPKLAGDPDTQYF.

The CDR3 DNA sequence: TGTGCTAGTGGTTTGGCGGGACAGGTCTACGAGCAGTACGTC. It encodes CASGLAGQVYEQYV. The chain joins TRBV12-5 to TRBJ2-7; 8 bases align to TRBD1. CDR1 is LGHNT, CDR2 FRNRAP, per germline. The CDR3 consists of 14 residues. V shed 1 base and J 3 bases; nucleotides not matched to a gene: 2.

The gene calls are TRBV4-1 and TRBJ2-1; D remains ambiguous. CDR1 and CDR2 from the germline V gene are MGHRA and YSYEKL. The V and J ends lost 0 bases and 9 bases respectively, with 12 bases between them. The CDR3 sequence is 14 residues long. The CDR3 DNA reads as TGCGCCAGCAGCCAAGAAGCCTGGCGGAGTGAGCAGTTCTTC. Its translation is CASSQEAWRSEQFF.

The chain carries TRBV5-1 and TRBJ2-7; TRBD1 matches at 7 bases. Trimming took 8 bases from V and 0 from J; bases not matched to a gene: 5. This CDR3 region has 13 residues. The germline V gene has CDR1 SGHRS and CDR2 YFSETQ. The CDR3 reads CARGTEISYEQYF. The DNA of the CDR3 is TGCGCCAGGGGGACAGAGATCTCCTACGAGCAGTACTTC.

In regard to this clonotype: An end of the junction differs from the germline gene, which may be a read error. The genes are TRBV7-2 and TRBJ1-1; D not certain. CDR1 and CDR2 from the germline V gene are SGHTA and FQGNSA. This CDR3 comprises 16 residues. CDR3 in amino acids: CAISLVVGSMNTEAFF. CDR3 nucleotide sequence: TGTGCCATCAGCTTAGTGGTGGGTAGCATGAACACTGAAGCTTTCTTT.

As regards this clonotype: A much larger clone differs by one base, so this may be a read error. This chain joins TRBV6-2 or TRBV6-3 and TRBJ2-3, with 7 bases lining up with TRBD2. Looked up from germline, CDR1 is MNHEY and CDR2 is SVGEGT. There are 14 residues in the CDR3. The CDR3 DNA reads as TGTGCCACCAGTTCCGGGGGGACCACGGATACGCAGTATTTT. It encodes CATSSGGTTDTQYF.

This clonotype has just a few counts. V is TRBV21-1 and J is TRBJ2-6; the D call of TRBD1 is as the table states it, not checked on the DNA. TRBV21-1 represents a pseudogene. CDR3 length: 18 amino acids. The CDR3 DNA follows: TGTGCCAGCAGCAAAGGAGGGACAGCCAGCTCTGGGGCCAACGTCCTGACTTTC. Protein: CASSKGGTASSGANVLTF.

This rearrangement joins TRBV7-8 to TRBJ2-7, with D uncertain. Trimming took 3 bases from V and 0 from J, leaving 12 bases between them. Germline assignment: CDR1 SGHVS and CDR2 FQNEAQ. The CDR3 extends over 15 amino acids. DNA of the CDR3: TGTGCCAGCAGCTTTCATTGGGAATCCTCCTACGAGCAGTACTTC. It encodes CASSFHWESSYEQYF.

CDR3 bases: TGTGCCAGCAGCTTAGCAGGGAAGTTGAATTCACCCCTCCACTTT. As protein: CASSLAGKLNSPLHF. V is TRBV7-8 and J is TRBJ1-6; D uncertain. V was trimmed by 0 bases and J by 7 bases, leaving 10 bases between them. The germline CDR1 and CDR2 sequences are SGHVS and FQNEAQ. The CDR3 runs 15 residues. Based on the CDR3 plus reference TRBV7-8 and TRBJ1-6, the full variable domain is GAGVSQSPRYKVAKRGQDVALRCDPISGHVSLFWYQQALGQGPEFLTYFQNEAQLDKSGLPSDRFFAERPEGSVSTLKIQRTQQEDSAVYLCASSLAGKLNSPLHFGNGTRLTVT.

This clonotype has a handful of counts. The V call is TRBV29-1, the J call TRBJ1-2; TRBD1 matches at 7 bases. Losses at the gene ends were 1 base for V and 6 bases for J; bases not matched to a gene: 8. Germline CDR1 SQVTM, CDR2 ANQGSEA. CDR3 length: 14 residues. The CDR3 sequence: CSVEGGGGANGYTF. For the CDR3, the DNA is TGCAGCGTTGAAGGAGGAGGGGGCGCGAATGGCTACACCTTC.